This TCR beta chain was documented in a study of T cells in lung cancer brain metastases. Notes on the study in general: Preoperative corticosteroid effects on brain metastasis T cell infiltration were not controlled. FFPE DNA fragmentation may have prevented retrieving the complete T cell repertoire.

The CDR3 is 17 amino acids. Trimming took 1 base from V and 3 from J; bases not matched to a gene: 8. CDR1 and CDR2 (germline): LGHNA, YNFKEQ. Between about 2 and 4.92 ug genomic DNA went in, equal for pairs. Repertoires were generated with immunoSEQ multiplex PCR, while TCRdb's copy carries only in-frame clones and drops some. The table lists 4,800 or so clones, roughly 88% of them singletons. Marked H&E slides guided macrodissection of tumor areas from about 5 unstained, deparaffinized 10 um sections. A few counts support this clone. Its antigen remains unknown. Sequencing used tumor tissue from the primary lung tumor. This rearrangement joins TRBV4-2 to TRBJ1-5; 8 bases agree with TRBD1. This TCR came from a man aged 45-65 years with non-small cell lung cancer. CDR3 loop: CASSQGNGQGPNQPQHF. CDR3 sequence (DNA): TGTGCCAGCAGCCAAGGAAACGGACAGGGCCCCAATCAGCCCCAGCATTTT.